The entry that follows covers one T cell receptor (beta chain) sequence. Its antigen remains undetermined. No base-level quality is on record; no much larger clone is a single base apart. Enrolling through a virtual design, the prospective study's participants ranged in age from roughly 18 to 90 years and lived across 24 United States geographic areas. To assign participants to cohorts, the prospective study relied on clinical history that participants themselves reported in a screening survey and a study questionnaire. Recovered participants in ImmuneRACE Cohort 3 were defined as having two consecutive negative NP/OP PCR tests, clearance from a healthcare professional, or resolution of symptoms. In the prospective study, mobile phlebotomists collected whole blood, serum and a nasopharyngeal or oropharyngeal swab from each participant. Over an approximately 2-month period, participants in the prospective study had the option of providing additional blood draws and questionnaires. Prospective study blood samples were shipped either frozen or at room temperature before DNA extraction.

The immunoSEQ Assay, a bias-controlled multiplex PCR, was used to amplify TCRbeta CDR3 regions from genomic DNA. As for the authors' bioinformatics: Within the assay, amplification of reference gene primers was used to estimate how many nucleated cells each sample contained. To quantify the absolute abundance of each unique TCRbeta CDR3 rearrangement, sequence reads were collapsed and filtered. Productive Simpson clonality was computed per sample as the square root of Simpson's diversity index over productive rearrangements. TCRdb took this table from immuneACCESS and kept in-frame rearrangements with V and J called. Such tables lack part of the clones; where checked against another copy, unresolved V genes explain under half of the gap, and the rest is unexplained. Clone size and V and J calls were adopted from that table, with D and trimming inferred from the DNA. A total of approximately 300,000 clones appear in this sample, around 87% of them only once. The ten top clones hold 5.3% of the sample.

This sample is drawn from a study of blood T cell repertoires in COVID-19 (TCRdb year 2020). Background for the entire study: Samples from collaborators originated in the United States, Italy and Spain and spanned both the acute and convalescent phases of COVID-19. The material from the prospective study consisted of cDNA or gDNA derived from T cells, B-cell-depleted T cells, or PBMCs. Deeply sampled blood TCRbeta repertoires from subjects exposed to, actively infected with, or recovered from COVID-19 were included in the dataset. The repertoires were released in a freely available public database meant as a resource for research on the immune response to SARS-CoV-2. Samples came from the ongoing ImmuneRACE study (first 160 participants) plus 1,254 subjects from 6 global collaborators. A de-identified subject ID, COVID-19 status, age in years and sex were almost always included in the sample metadata. HLA class I and class II types, where available, came from metadata supplied by the sample provider rather than from assay-based typing. General findings and caveats noted by the study authors: The quantity of clinical and demographic metadata differed by source and by participant and was supplied without curation.

The clonotype originates from a woman aged 25 to 39 who had recovered from COVID-19. The sequencing input was PBMCs or T cells enriched from blood (not recorded which).

The DNA is as follows: TGCAGCGTTTACTTGACGGCCGGAGGGGAGGCTTTCTTT. Its protein product is CSVYLTAGGEAFF. The rearrangement combines TRBV29-1 with TRBJ1-1, with TRBD1 as a weak D call on 5 bases. Cut back by 5 bases and 11 bases, the V and J ends lie 21 bases apart. The germline V gene specifies SQVTM as CDR1 and ANQGSEA as CDR2. The CDR3 sequence holds 13 residues, the cysteine and phenylalanine included. CDR3 DNA is the only sequence kept; it has 39 bases, read in frame from the first base. When the CDR3 is completed using the reference TRBV29-1 and TRBJ1-1 genes on either side, the full variable domain is SAVISQKPSRDICQRGTSLTIQCQVDSQVTMMFWYRQQPGQSLTLIATANQGSEATYESGFVIDKFPISRPNLTFSTLTVSNMSPEDSSIYLCSVYLTAGGEAFFGQGTRLTVV.